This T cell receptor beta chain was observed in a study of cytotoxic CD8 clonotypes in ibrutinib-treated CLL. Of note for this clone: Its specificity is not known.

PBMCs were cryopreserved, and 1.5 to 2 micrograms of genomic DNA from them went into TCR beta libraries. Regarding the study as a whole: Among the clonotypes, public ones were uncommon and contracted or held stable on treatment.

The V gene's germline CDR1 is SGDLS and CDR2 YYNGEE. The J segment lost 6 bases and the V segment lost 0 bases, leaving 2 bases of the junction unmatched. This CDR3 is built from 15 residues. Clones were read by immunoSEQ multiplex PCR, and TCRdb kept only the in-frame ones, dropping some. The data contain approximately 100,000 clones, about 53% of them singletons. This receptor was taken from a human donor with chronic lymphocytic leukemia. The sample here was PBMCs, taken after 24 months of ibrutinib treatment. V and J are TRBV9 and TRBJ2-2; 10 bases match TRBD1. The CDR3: CASSVGQGAAGELFF. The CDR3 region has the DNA TGTGCCAGCAGCGTAGGACAGGGGGCAGCCGGGGAGCTGTTTTTT. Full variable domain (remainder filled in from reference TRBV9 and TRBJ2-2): DSGVTQTPKHLITATGQRVTLRCSPRSGDLSVYWYQQSLDQGLQFLIQYYNGEERAKGNILERFSAQQFPDLHSELNLSSLELGDSALYFCASSVGQGAAGELFFGEGSRLTVL.